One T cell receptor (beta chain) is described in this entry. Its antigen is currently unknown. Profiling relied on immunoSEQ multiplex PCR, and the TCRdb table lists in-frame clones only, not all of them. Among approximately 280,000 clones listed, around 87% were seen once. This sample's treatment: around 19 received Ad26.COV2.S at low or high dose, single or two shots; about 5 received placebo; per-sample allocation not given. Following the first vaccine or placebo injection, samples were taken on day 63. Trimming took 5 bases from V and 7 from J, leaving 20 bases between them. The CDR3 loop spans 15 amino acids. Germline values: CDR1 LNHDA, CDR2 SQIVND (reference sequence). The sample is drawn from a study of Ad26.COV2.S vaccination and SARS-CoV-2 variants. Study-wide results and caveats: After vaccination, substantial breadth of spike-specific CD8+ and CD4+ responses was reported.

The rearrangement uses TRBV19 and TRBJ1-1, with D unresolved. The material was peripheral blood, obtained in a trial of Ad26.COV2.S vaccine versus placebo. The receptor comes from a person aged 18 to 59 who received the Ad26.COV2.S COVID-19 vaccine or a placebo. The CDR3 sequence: CASSARSSASHEAFF. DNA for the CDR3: TGTGCCAGTAGTGCGAGGAGCAGTGCCTCTCATGAAGCTTTCTTT.